This T cell receptor (beta chain) was sequenced during a study of identifying expanded T cells in peripheral blood. General study points: Clone count variance between roughly 2-week samples rose with total template count. Technical replicates showed roughly 1.2 changed clones; two weeks around 15; four weeks 19.

Looked up from germline, CDR1 is SGHVS and CDR2 is FQNEAQ. CDR3 length: 15 residues. V shed 5 bases and J 6 bases; nucleotides not matched to a gene: 8. Clones were read by immunoSEQ multiplex PCR, and TCRdb kept only the in-frame ones, dropping some. Of approximately 50,000 clones listed, approximately 82% are singletons. During the collection period, no donor immune events like infections were recorded. With respect to this clone: As yet, its antigen is unknown.

This sequence was found in a person aged 18-69 years in good health. The sequenced sample consisted of blood. The J gene is TRBJ1-5, the V gene TRBV7-8, with 9 nucleotides matching TRBD1. In nucleotides, the CDR3 is TGTGCCAGCAGCCCGAGACAGGGGGTAGGTCAGCCCCAGCATTTT. It translates to CASSPRQGVGQPQHF.